These 8 T cell receptor beta chains came from one sample sequenced in a study of blood T cell repertoires in COVID-19. The data were produced by immunoSEQ multiplex PCR, yet TCRdb's version contains in-frame clones alone and is incomplete. The table lists roughly 26,000 clones, approximately 72% of them singletons. The specimen was peripheral blood. The receptors originated from a man aged 55 to 69 with active or convalescent COVID-19.

The chain recombines TRBV27 with TRBJ2-5; D gene unclear. Germline CDR1 reads MNHEY; CDR2 reads SMNVEV (reference sequence). CDR3 length equals 13 residues. The V end was cut by 3 bases, the J end by 5 bases, with 10 bases between. Written as DNA, the CDR3 is TGTGCCAGCAGTTTGAGGTTATACGAGACCCAGTACTTC. As protein: CASSLRLYETQYF.

This clone has just a few counts. This chain connects TRBV7-9 to TRBJ1-5; the D is unclear. The CDR3 contains 12 residues. With 2 bases removed from V and 5 bases from J, the gap between germline ends came to 4 bases. Germline CDR1 is SEHNR and CDR2 is FQNEAQ (reference sequence). CDR3 nucleotides: TGTGCCAGCAGCTTACAGGATCAGCCCCAGCATTTT. Its protein is CASSLQDQPQHF.

V and J are TRBV30 and TRBJ2-3; 9 bases map to TRBD2. V dropped 5 bases and J dropped 1; count of bases not matched to a gene: 10. Germline V gene lookup returns CDR1 GTSNPN and CDR2 SVGIG (reference sequence). The CDR3 totals 16 residues. The CDR3 region has the DNA TGTGCCTGGCTAAGATTAGCGGGAGCGCGCACAGATACGCAGTATTTT. Its translation is CAWLRLAGARTDTQYF.

The gene calls are TRBV5-1 and TRBJ1-6, with D maybe TRBD1 (5 bases). Germline V gene lookup returns CDR1 SGHRS and CDR2 YFSETQ. V was clipped by 1 base and J by 4 bases, with 12 bases between them. The CDR3 has 16 residues. The CDR3 DNA reads as TGCGCCAGCAGCTTGATAGGGGTAGATTATAATTCACCCCTCCACTTT. It specifies CASSLIGVDYNSPLHF.

The rearrangement joins TRBV5-6 to TRBJ1-1; perhaps TRBD1 as D (6 bases). The ends were cut back, 4 bases at V and 3 bases at J, with 13 bases in the middle. Looked up from germline, CDR1 is SGHDT and CDR2 is YYEEEE. The CDR3 is 14 amino acids. CDR3 coding DNA: TGTGCCAGCAGCAACAGGGTAGGTTACACTGAAGCTTTCTTT. Protein: CASSNRVGYTEAFF.

This chain joins TRBV4-1 and TRBJ1-6, with 7 nucleotides matching TRBD1. Per germline, CDR1 MGHRA and CDR2 YSYEKL. The CDR3 loop spans 14 amino acids. V was clipped by 0 bases and J by 17 bases; unmatched bases: 10. The CDR3 DNA sequence: TGCGCCAGCAGCCAAGATTGGGGAACAGGGGACATCCACTTT. Residues: CASSQDWGTGDIHF.

In its sample, this clone is medium-sized. The chain carries TRBV9 and TRBJ2-7, with 7 nucleotides matching TRBD1. The CDR3 covers 14 residues. CDR1 is SGDLS, CDR2 YYNGEE, per germline. The trim removed 1 base at V and 3 bases at J, leaving 4 bases unmatched. The DNA of the CDR3 is TGTGCCAGCAGCGTATTTGGGACAGACTACGAGCAGTACTTC. Its protein product is CASSVFGTDYEQYF. Looking up the rest from reference TRBV9 and TRBJ2-7 gives the full variable domain: DSGVTQTPKHLITATGQRVTLRCSPRSGDLSVYWYQQSLDQGLQFLIQYYNGEERAKGNILERFSAQQFPDLHSELNLSSLELGDSALYFCASSVFGTDYEQYFGPGTRLTVT.

This sequence joins TRBV7-9 and TRBJ1-2; TRBD1 matches 7 bases. This CDR3 is built from 16 residues. Looked up from germline, CDR1 is SEHNR and CDR2 is FQNEAQ (reference sequence). Trimming removed 1 base from V and 3 bases from J; junction bases left unmatched: 8. CDR3 DNA: TGTGCCAGCAGCTTAGTGGGGACAGCTCCGCACTATGGCTACACCTTC. It is translated as CASSLVGTAPHYGYTF.